This T cell receptor beta chain was captured by sequencing in a study of control samples from healthy donors and cancer patients. Germline CDR1 LNHDA, CDR2 SQIVND (reference sequence). This CDR3 has 15 residues. V shed 6 bases, J shed 2 bases, and the junction held 4 bases outside the gene matches. Data came from immunoSEQ multiplex PCR; TCRdb stores just in-frame clones and leaves some out. The top ten clones hold nearly 6% of a sample with roughly 73,000 clones, about 92% of them seen once. This chain connects TRBV19 to TRBJ1-5; TRBD1 matches at 10 bases. This TCR was recovered from an older woman in good health. The sequenced sample consisted of blood. CDR3 nucleotide sequence: TGTGCCAGTAGGGCAGGGACAGGGGGCAATCAGCCCCAGCATTTT. Protein: CASRAGTGGNQPQHF.